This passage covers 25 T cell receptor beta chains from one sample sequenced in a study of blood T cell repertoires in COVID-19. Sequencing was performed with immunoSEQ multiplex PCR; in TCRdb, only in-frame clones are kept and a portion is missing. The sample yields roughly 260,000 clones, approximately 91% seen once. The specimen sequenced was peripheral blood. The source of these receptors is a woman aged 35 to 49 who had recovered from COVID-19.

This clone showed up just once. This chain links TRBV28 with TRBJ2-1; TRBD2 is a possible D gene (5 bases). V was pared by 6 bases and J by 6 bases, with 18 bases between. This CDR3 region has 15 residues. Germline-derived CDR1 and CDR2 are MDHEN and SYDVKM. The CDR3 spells CASRKAGVGSNEQFF. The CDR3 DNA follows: TGTGCCAGCAGAAAAGCTGGGGTTGGGAGCAATGAGCAGTTCTTC.

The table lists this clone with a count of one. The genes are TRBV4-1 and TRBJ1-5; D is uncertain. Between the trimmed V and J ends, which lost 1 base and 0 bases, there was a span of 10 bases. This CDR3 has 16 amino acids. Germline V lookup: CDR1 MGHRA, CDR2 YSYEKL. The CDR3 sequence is CASSQGYTLSNQPQHF. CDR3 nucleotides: TGCGCCAGCAGCCAAGGGTACACCCTTAGCAATCAGCCCCAGCATTTT.

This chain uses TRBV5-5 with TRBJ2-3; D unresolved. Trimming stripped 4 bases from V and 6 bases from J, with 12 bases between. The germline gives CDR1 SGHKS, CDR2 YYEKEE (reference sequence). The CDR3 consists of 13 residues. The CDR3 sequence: CASSPTGVDTQYF. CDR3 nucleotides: TGTGCCAGCAGCCCGACGGGTGTGGATACGCAGTATTTT.

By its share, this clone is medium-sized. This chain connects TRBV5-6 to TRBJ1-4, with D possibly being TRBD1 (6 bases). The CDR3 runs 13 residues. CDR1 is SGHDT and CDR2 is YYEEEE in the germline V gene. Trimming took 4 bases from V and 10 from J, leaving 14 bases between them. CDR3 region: CASSLQMDRKLFF. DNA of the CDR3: TGTGCCAGCAGCCTCCAGATGGACAGAAAACTGTTTTTT.

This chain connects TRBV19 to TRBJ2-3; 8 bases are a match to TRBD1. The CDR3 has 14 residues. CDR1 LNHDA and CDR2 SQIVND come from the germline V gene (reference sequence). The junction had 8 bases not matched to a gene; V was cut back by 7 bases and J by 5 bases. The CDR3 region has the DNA TGTGCCAGTACCCCGACAGGGGTAGGAGATACGCAGTATTTT. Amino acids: CASTPTGVGDTQYF.

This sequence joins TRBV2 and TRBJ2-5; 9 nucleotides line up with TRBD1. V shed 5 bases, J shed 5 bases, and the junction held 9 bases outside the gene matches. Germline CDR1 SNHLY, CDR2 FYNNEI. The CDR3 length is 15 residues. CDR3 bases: TGTGCCAGCAGTCGACAGGGGGGGCTATGGGAGACCCAGTACTTC. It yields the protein CASSRQGGLWETQYF.

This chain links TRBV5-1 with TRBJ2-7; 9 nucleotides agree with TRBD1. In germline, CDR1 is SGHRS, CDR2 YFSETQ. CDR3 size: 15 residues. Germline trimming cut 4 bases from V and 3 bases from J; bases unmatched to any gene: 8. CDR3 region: CASSGRQGEVYEQYF. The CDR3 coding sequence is TGCGCCAGCAGCGGAAGACAGGGGGAGGTCTACGAGCAGTACTTC.

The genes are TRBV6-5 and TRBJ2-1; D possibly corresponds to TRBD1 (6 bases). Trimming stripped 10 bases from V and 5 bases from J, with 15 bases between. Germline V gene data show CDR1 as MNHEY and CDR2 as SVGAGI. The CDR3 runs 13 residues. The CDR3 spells CATHGTLHNEQFF. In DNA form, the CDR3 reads TGTGCCACCCACGGGACACTACACAATGAGCAGTTCTTC.

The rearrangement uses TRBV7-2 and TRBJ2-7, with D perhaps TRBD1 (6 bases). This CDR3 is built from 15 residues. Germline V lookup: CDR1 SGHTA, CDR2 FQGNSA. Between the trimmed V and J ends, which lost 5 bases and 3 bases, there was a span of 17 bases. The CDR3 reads CASSLGATGNYEQYF. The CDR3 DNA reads TGTGCCAGCAGCCTGGGGGCGACCGGGAACTACGAGCAGTACTTC.

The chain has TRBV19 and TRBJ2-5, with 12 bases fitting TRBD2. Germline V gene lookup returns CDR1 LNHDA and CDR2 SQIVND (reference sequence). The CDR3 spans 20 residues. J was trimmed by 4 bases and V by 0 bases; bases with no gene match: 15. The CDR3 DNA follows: TGTGCCAGTAGTATAGATCTTCCTAGCGGGGGGGATGGACTTAGAGAGACCCAGTACTTC. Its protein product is CASSIDLPSGGDGLRETQYF.

This CDR3 reads CATSSRGGPNTEAFF. CDR3 nucleotide sequence: TGTGCCACCAGCAGTCGGGGGGGACCGAACACTGAAGCTTTCTTT. V and J are TRBV15 and TRBJ1-1; tentative D call: TRBD1 (5 bases). With 3 bases removed from V and 1 base from J, the gap between germline ends came to 12 bases. Germline V gene sequence: CDR1 LNHNV, CDR2 YYDKDF (reference sequence). The CDR3 length is 15 residues.

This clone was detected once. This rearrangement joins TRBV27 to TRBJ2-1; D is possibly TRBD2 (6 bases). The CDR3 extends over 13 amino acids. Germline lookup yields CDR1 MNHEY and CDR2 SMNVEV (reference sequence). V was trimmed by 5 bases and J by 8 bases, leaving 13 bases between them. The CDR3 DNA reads TGTGCCAGCAGTACGGGACTGCTCCATGAGCAGTTCTTC. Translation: CASSTGLLHEQFF.

CDR3 in amino acids: CASSLGGLSGYEQYF. The CDR3 nucleotides are TGTGCCAGCAGCTTAGGAGGGCTCAGTGGTTACGAGCAGTACTTC. The chain couples TRBV7-2 to TRBJ2-7; a possible D gene is TRBD2 (5 bases). The CDR3 sequence is 15 residues long. Trimming removed 1 base at V and 4 bases at J, with 14 bases between. In germline, CDR1 is SGHTA, CDR2 FQGNSA. Supplemented by reference TRBV7-2 and TRBJ2-7, the full variable domain reads GAGVSQSPSNKVTEKGKDVELRCDPISGHTALYWYRQSLGQGLEFLIYFQGNSAPDKSGLPSDRFSAERTGGSVSTLTIQRTQQEDSAVYLCASSLGGLSGYEQYFGPGTRLTVT.

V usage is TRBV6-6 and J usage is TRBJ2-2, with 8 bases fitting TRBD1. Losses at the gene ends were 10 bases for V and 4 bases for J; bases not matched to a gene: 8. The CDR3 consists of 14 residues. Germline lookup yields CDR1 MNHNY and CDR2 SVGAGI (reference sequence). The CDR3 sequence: CATKDRVGTGELFF. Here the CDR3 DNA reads TGTGCCACGAAGGACAGGGTGGGCACCGGGGAGCTGTTTTTT.

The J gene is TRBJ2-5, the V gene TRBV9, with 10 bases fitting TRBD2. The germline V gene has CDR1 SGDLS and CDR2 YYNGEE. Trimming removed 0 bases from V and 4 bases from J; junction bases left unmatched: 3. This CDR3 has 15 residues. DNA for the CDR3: TGTGCCAGCAGCGTAGTTCCTAGCGGGGGAGAGACCCAGTACTTC. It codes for CASSVVPSGGETQYF.

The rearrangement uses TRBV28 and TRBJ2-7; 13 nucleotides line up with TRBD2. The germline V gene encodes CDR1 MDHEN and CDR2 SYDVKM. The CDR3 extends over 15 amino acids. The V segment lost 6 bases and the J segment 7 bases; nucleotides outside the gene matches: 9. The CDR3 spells CASRERTSGGGEQYF. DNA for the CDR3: TGTGCCAGCAGAGAAAGGACTAGCGGGGGCGGAGAGCAGTACTTC.

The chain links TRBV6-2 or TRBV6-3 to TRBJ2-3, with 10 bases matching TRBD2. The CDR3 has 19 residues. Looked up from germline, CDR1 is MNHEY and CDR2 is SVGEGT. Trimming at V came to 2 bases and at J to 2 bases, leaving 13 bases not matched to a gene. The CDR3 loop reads CASSYPPGASGGSTDTQYF. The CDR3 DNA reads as TGTGCCAGCAGTTACCCCCCCGGGGCTAGCGGGGGATCCACAGATACGCAGTATTTT.

This chain's CDR3 is CASRLPGQGNSPLHF. Written as DNA, the CDR3 is TGTGCCAGCAGATTACCGGGACAGGGTAATTCACCCCTCCACTTT. The chain carries TRBV6-5 and TRBJ1-6; 9 nucleotides agree with TRBD1. Germline V gene sequence: CDR1 MNHEY, CDR2 SVGAGI. The CDR3 is 15 amino acids. J lost 6 bases, V lost 6 bases, and 6 bases had no gene match.

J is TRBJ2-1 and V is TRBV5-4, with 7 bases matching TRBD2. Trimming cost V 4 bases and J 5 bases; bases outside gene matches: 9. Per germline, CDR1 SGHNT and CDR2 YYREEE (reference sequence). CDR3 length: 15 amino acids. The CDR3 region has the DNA TGTGCCAGCAGCCCAACGGGACTAAGGAACAATGAGCAGTTCTTC. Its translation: CASSPTGLRNNEQFF.

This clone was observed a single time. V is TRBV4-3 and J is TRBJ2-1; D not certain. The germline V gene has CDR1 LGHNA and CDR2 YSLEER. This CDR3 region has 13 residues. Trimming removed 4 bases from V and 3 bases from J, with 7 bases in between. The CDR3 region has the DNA TGCGCCAGCAGCCGCGGAAGCTACAATGAGCAGTTCTTC. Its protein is CASSRGSYNEQFF.

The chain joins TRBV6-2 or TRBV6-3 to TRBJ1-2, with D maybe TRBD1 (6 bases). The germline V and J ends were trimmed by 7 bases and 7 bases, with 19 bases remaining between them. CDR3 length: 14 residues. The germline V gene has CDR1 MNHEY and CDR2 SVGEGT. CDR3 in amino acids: CASNPTVGAGGYTF. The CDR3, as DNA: TGTGCCAGCAACCCCACAGTGGGGGCCGGTGGCTACACCTTC.

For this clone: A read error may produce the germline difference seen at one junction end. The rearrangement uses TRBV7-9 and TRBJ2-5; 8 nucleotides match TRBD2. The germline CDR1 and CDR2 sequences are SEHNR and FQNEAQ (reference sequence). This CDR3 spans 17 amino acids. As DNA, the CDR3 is TGTGCCAGCAGCTTAGCCACCCTTTCGGGACTAGGGTTGCCCTTCCACTTC. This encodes CASSLATLSGLGLPFHF.

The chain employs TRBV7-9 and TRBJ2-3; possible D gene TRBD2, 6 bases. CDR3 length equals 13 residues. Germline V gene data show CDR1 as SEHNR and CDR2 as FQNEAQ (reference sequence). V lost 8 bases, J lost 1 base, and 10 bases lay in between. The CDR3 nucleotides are TGTGCCAGCCGTTCTAGCGGCACAGATACGCAGTATTTT. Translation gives CASRSSGTDTQYF.

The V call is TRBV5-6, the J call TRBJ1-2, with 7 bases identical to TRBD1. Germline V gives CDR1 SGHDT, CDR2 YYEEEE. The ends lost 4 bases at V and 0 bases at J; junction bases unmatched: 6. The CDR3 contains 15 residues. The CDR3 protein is CASSRQGGANYGYTF. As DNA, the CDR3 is TGTGCCAGCAGCCGACAGGGAGGAGCTAACTATGGCTACACCTTC. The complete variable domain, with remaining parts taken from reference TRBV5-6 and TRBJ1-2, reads DAGVTQSPTHLIKTRGQQVTLRCSPKSGHDTVSWYQQALGQGPQFIFQYYEEEERQRGNFPDRFSGHQFPNYSSELNVNALLLGDSALYLCASSRQGGANYGYTFGSGTRLTVV.

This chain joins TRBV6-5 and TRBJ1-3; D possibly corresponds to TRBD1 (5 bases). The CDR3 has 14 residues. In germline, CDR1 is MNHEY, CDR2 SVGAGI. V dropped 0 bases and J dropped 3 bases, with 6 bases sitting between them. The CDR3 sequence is CASSYSGVGNTIYF. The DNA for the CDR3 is TGTGCCAGCAGTTACTCAGGGGTTGGAAACACCATATATTTT.